This T cell receptor (beta chain) was recorded in a study of shared clonotypes between healthy human individuals. Overall study context: The plates for each donor numbered three CD4 naive, three CD4 memory, two CD8 naive and one CD8 memory. General study results and limits: Relative to memory subsets, naive subsets generally showed larger estimated richness.

TCRdb's copy holds only in-frame clones and misses some; the assay was immunoSEQ multiplex PCR. The repertoire has hundreds of thousands of clones, less than 80% of them found once; the top ten carry about 1.8%. Comments on this clone: Its matching antigen is unknown.

V lost 2 bases, J lost 3 bases, and 15 bases lay in between. This CDR3 comprises 16 residues. Germline values: CDR1 MNHNS, CDR2 SASEGT. Every donor, a Caucasian adult, lived in Nashville, Tennessee. The material sequenced was memory CD4+ T cells sorted from blood. Subset meaning: CD45RA-negative fraction. This TCR was recovered from a woman aged 25-40 years in good health. The V gene is TRBV6-1, the J gene TRBJ2-3, with D tentatively TRBD1 (5 bases). The CDR3 sequence: CASSESPPGNTDTQYF. CDR3 nucleotides: TGTGCCAGCAGTGAAAGTCCCCCAGGGAATACAGATACGCAGTATTTT.